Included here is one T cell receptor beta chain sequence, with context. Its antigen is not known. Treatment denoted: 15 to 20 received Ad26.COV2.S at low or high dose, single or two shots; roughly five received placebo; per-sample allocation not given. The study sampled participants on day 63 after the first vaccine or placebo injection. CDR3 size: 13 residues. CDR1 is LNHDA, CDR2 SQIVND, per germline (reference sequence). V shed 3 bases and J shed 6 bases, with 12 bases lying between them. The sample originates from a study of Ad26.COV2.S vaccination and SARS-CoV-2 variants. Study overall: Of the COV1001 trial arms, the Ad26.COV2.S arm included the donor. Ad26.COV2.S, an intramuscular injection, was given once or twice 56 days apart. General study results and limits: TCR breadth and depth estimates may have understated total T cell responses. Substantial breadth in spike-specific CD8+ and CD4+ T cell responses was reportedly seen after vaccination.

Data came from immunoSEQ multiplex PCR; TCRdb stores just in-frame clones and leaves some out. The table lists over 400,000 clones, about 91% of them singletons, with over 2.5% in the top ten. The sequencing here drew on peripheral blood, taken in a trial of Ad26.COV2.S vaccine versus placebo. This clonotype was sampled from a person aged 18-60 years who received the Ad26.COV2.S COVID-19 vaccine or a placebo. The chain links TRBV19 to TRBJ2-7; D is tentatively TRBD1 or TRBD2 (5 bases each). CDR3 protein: CASSMGPLAEQYV. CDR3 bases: TGTGCCAGTAGTATGGGACCGCTGGCCGAGCAGTACGTC.